This entry describes one T cell receptor (beta chain). Its antigen is undetermined. The entry originates in a study of vaccination effects on CD4 cells after COVID-19. As for the study in general: Sequencing was preceded by expansion of antigen-specific CD4+ T cells with viral peptide pools in the ViraFEST assay.

This CDR3 region has 15 residues. Looked up from germline, CDR1 is LNHNV and CDR2 is YYDKDF (reference sequence). Unmatched junction bases numbered 9, after V lost 3 bases and J lost 5 bases. Around day 10 of culture, CD4+ T cells were separated out. Every participant took two doses of the BNT162b2 or mRNA-1273 vaccine. Here immunoSEQ multiplex PCR was the method, and the copy in TCRdb shows in-frame clones only, minus some. The profile shows 37,000 or so clones, around 66% of them singletons. This specimen was CD4+ T cells from PBMCs cultured without peptide, taken after COVID-19 vaccination. The chain uses TRBV15 and TRBJ2-5, with TRBD1 matching over 7 bases. The receptor was isolated from a human donor who received a COVID-19 vaccine. The DNA for the CDR3 is TGTGCCACCAGCAGTTCGTTACAGGGGTCGGAGACCCAGTACTTC. This gives the protein CATSSSLQGSETQYF.